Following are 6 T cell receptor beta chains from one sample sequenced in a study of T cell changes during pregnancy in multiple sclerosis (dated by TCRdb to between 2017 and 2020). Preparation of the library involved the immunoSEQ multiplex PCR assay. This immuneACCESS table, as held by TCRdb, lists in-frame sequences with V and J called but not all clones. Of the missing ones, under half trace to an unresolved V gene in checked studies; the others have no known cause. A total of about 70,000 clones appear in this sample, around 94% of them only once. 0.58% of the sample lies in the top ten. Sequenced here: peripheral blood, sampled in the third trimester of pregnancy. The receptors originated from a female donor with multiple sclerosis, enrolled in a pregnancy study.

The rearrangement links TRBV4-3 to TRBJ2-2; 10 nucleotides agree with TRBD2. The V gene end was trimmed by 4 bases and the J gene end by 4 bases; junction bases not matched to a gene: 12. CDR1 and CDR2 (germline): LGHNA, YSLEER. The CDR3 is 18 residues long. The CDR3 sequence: CASSPSGLAGASTGELFF. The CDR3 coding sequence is TGCGCCAGCAGCCCCTCAGGGCTAGCGGGGGCCTCCACCGGGGAGCTGTTTTTT.

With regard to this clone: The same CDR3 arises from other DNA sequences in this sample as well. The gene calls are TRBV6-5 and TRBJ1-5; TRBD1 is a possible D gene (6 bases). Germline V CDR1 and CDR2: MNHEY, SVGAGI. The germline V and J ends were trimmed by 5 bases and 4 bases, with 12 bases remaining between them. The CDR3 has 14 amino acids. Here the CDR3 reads CASSPDRTNQPQHF. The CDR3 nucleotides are TGTGCCAGCAGTCCGGACAGAACGAATCAGCCCCAGCATTTT.

CDR3: CASSSRSAGTRFYNEQFF. The CDR3 DNA follows: TGTGCCAGCAGCTCCCGGAGCGCCGGGACTAGGTTCTACAATGAGCAGTTCTTC. V usage is TRBV7-3 and J usage is TRBJ2-1, with 8 bases lining up with TRBD2. With V trimmed by 4 bases and J by 3 bases, 14 bases remained unmatched. Germline loops: CDR1 SGHTA, CDR2 FQGTGA. The CDR3 is made up of 18 amino acids. The complete variable domain, with remaining parts taken from reference TRBV7-3 and TRBJ2-1, reads GAGVSQTPSNKVTEKGKYVELRCDPISGHTALYWYRQSLGQGPEFLIYFQGTGAADDSGLPNDRFFAVRPEGSVSTLKIQRTERGDSAVYLCASSSRSAGTRFYNEQFFGPGTRLTVL.

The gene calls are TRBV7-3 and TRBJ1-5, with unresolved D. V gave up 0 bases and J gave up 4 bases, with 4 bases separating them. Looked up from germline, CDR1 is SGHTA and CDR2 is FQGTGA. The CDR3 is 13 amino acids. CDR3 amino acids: CASSLTRNQPQHF. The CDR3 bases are TGTGCCAGCAGCTTAACGCGAAATCAGCCCCAGCATTTT.

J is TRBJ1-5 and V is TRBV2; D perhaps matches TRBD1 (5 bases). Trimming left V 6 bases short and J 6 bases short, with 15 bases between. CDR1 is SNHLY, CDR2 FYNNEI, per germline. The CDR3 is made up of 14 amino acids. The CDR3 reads CASRAGPRGQPQHF. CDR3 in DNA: TGTGCCAGCAGGGCAGGGCCCCGAGGTCAGCCCCAGCATTTT.

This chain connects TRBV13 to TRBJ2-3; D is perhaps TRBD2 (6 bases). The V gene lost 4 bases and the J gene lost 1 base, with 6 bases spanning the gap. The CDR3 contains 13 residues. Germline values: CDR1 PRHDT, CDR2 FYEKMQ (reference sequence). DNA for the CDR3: TGTGCCAGCAGCTCGGGGGGCACAGATACGCAGTATTTT. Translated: CASSSGGTDTQYF. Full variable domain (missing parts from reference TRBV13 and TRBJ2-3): AAGVIQSPRHLIKEKRETATLKCYPIPRHDTVYWYQQGPGQDPQFLISFYEKMQSDKGSIPDRFSAQQFSDYHSELNMSSLELGDSALYFCASSSGGTDTQYFGPGTRLTVL.